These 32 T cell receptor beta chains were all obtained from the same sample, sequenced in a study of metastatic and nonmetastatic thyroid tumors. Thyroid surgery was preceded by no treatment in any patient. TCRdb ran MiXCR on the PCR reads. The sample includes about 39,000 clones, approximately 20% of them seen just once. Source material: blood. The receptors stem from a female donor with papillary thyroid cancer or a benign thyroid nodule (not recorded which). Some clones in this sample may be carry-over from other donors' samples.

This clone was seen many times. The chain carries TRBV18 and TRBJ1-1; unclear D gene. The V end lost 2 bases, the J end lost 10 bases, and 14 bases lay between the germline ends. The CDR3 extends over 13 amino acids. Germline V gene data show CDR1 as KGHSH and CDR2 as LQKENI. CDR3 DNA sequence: TGTGCCAGCTCACCAGGAGGTCCGGAGATAGCTTTCTTT. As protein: CASSPGGPEIAFF.

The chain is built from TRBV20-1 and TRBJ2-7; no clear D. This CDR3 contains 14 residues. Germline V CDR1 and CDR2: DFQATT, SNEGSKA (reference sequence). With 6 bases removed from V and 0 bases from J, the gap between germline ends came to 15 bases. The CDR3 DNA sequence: TGCAGTGCCCCTTGTACATGGGCCTCCTACGAGCAGTACTTC. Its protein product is CSAPCTWASYEQYF.

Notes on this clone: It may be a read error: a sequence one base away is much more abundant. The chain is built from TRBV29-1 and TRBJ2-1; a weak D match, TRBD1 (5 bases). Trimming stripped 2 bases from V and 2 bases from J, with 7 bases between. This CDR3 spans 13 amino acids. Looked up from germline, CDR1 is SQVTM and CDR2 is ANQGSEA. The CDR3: CSVEQTAYNEQFF. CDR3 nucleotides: TGCAGCGTTGAACAGACAGCCTACAATGAGCAGTTCTTC.

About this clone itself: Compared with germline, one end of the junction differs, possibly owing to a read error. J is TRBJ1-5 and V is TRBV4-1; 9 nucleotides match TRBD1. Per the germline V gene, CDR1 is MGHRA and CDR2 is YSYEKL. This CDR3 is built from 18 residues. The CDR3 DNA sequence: TGCGCCAGCAGCCAAGGTACCGGGACAGGGTATGGCAATCAGCCACAGCATTTT. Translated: CASSQGTGTGYGNQPQHF.

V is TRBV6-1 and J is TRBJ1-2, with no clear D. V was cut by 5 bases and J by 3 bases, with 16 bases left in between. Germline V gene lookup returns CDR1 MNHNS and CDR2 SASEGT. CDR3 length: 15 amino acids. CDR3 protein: CASSPSTRAHYGYTF. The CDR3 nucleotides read TGTGCCAGCAGTCCCTCCACTAGGGCCCACTATGGCTACACCTTC.

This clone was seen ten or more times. As DNA, the CDR3 is TGCAGTGCTAGAGATCCGACGACTGCTACTAGCACAGATACGCAGTATTTT. Translated, it gives CSARDPTTATSTDTQYF. The rearrangement uses TRBV20-1 and TRBJ2-3; no clear D. CDR3 length: 17 residues. Trimming removed 0 bases at V and 0 bases at J, with 16 bases between. Germline CDR1 and CDR2: DFQATT and SNEGSKA (reference sequence).

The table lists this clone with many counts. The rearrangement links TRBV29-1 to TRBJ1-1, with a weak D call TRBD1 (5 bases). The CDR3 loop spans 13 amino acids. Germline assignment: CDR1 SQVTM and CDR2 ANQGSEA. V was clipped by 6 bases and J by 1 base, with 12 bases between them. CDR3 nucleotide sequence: TGCAGCGTCAGCGGGGGGAGGAACACTGAAGCTTTCTTT. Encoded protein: CSVSGGRNTEAFF. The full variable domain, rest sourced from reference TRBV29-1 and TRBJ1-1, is SAVISQKPSRDICQRGTSLTIQCQVDSQVTMMFWYRQQPGQSLTLIATANQGSEATYESGFVIDKFPISRPNLTFSTLTVSNMSPEDSSIYLCSVSGGRNTEAFFGQGTRLTVV.

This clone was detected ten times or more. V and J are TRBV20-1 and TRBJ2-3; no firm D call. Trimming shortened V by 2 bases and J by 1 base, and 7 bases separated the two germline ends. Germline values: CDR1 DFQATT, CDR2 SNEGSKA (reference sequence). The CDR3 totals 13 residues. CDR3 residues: CSARQFGTDTQYF. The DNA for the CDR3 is TGCAGTGCTAGACAGTTCGGCACAGATACGCAGTATTTT.

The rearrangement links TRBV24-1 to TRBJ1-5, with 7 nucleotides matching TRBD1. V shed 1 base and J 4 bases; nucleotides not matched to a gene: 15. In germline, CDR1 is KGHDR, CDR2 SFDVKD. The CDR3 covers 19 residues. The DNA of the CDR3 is TGTGCCACCAGTGATTTATCAGGGACAGCCTGGATTTCGAATCAGCCCCAGCATTTT. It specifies CATSDLSGTAWISNQPQHF.

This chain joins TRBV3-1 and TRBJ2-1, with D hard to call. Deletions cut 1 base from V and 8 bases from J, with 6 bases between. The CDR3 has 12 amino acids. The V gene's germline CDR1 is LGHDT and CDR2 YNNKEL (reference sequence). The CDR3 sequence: CASSQVTDEQFF. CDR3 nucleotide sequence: TGTGCCAGCAGCCAAGTCACGGATGAGCAGTTCTTC.

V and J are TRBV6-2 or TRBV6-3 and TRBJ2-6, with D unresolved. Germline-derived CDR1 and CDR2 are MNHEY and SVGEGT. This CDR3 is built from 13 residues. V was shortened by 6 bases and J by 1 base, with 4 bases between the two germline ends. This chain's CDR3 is CASSQSGANVLTF. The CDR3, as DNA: TGTGCCAGCAGCCAATCTGGGGCCAACGTCCTGACTTTC.

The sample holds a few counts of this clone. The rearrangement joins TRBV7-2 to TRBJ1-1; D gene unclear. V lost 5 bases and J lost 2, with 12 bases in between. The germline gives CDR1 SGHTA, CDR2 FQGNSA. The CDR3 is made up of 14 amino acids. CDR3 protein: CASSIDGLNTEAFF. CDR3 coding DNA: TGTGCCAGCAGCATAGACGGATTAAACACTGAAGCTTTCTTT.

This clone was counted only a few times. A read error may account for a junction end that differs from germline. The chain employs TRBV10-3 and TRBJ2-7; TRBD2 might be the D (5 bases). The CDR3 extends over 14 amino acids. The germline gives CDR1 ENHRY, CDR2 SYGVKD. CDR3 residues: CAISSQLAGGEHYF. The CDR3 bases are TGTGCCATCAGTTCCCAGCTCGCCGGAGGCGAGCATTACTTC.

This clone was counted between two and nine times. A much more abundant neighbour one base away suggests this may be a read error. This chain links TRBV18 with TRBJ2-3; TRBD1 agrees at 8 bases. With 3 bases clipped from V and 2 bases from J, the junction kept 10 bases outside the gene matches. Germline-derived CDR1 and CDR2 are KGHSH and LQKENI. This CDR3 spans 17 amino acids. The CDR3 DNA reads TGTGCCAGCTCACCGATAGAACCAGGGGGCGTCACAGATACGCAGTATTTT. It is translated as CASSPIEPGGVTDTQYF.

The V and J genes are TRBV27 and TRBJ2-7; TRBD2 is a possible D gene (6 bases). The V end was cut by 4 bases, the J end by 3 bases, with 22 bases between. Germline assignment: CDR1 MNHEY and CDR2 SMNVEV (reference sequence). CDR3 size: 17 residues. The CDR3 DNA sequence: TGTGCCAGCAGTTCGCTATCGGGAGTGCCCTGGGGCTACGAGCAGTACTTC. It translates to CASSSLSGVPWGYEQYF.

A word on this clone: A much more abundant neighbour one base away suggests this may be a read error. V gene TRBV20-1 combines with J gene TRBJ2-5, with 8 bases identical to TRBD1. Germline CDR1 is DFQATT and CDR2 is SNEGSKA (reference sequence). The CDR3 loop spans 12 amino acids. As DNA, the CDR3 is TGCAGTGCAACGGGACAGGCGGAGACCCAGCACTTC. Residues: CSATGQAETQHF.

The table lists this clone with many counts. CDR3 protein: CASSPSGLAGHSLYNEQFF. The CDR3 DNA follows: TGTGCCAGCAGTCCCTCTGGACTAGCGGGACACTCCCTCTACAATGAGCAGTTCTTC. V and J are TRBV28 and TRBJ2-1; TRBD2 matches 12 bases. The CDR3 is made up of 19 amino acids. CDR1 is MDHEN, CDR2 SYDVKM, per germline. The V and J ends lost 5 bases and 3 bases, in that order; junction bases with no gene match: 14.

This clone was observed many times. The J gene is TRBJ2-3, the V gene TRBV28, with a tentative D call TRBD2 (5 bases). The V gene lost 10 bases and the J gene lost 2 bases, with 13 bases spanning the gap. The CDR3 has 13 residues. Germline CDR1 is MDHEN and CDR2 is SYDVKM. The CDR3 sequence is CATRDGNTDTQYF. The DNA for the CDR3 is TGTGCCACCCGAGACGGGAACACAGATACGCAGTATTTT.

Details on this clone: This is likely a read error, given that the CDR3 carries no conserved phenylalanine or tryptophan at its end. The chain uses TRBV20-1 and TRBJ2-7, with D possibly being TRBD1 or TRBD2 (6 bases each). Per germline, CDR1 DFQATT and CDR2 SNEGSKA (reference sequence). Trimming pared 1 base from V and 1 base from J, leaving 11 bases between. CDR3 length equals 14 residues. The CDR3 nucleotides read TGCAGTGCTAGAGGTCGGGGGCGTTCCTACGAGCAGTACTCC. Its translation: CSARGRGRSYEQYS.

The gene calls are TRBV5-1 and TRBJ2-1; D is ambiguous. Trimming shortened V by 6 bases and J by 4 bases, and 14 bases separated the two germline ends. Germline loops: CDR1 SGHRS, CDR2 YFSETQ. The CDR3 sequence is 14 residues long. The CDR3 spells CASIEVSQYNEQFF. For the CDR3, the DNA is TGCGCCAGCATCGAGGTTAGCCAATACAATGAGCAGTTCTTC.

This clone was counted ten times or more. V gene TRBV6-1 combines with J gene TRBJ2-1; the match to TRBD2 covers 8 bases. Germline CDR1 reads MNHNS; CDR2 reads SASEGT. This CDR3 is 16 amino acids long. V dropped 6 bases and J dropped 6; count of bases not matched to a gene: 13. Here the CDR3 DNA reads TGTGCCAGCAGCCTACTAGGAGCGGGAGAGACCAATGAGCAGTTCTTC. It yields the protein CASSLLGAGETNEQFF.

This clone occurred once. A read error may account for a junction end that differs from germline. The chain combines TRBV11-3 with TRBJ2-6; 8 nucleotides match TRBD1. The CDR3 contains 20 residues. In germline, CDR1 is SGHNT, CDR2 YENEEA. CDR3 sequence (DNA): TGTGCCAGCAGCTTAGGCGTGATGGGACAGGCGACCTCTGGGGCCAACTTCCTGACTTTC. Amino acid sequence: CASSLGVMGQATSGANFLTF.

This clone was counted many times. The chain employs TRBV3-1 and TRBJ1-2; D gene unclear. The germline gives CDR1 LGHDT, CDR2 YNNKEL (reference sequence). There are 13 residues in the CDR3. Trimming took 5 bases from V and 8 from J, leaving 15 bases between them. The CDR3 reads CASSLGRELGYTF. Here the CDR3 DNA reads TGTGCCAGCAGCTTAGGGAGGGAGTTGGGCTACACCTTC.

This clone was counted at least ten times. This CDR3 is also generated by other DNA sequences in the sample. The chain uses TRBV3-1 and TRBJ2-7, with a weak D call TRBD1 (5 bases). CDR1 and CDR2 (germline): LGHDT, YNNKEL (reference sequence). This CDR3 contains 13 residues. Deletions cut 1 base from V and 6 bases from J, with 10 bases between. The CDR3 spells CASSQVQGSEQYF. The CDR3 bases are TGTGCCAGCAGCCAAGTCCAGGGCAGCGAGCAGTACTTC.

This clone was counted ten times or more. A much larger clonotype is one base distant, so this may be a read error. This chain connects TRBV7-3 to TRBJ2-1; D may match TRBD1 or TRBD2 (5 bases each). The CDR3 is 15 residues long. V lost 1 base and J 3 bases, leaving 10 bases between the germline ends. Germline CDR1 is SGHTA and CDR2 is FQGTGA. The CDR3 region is CASSLKQEDYNEQFF. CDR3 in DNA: TGTGCCAGCAGCTTAAAACAGGAGGACTACAATGAGCAGTTCTTC. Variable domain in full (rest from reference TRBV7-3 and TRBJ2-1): GAGVSQTPSNKVTEKGKYVELRCDPISGHTALYWYRQSLGQGPEFLIYFQGTGAADDSGLPNDRFFAVRPEGSVSTLKIQRTERGDSAVYLCASSLKQEDYNEQFFGPGTRLTVL.

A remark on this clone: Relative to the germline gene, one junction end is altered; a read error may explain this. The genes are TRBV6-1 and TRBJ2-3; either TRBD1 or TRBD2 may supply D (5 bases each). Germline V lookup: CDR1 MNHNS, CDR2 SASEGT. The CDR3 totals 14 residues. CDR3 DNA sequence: TGTGCCAGCATACCGGGGCAGGTGGGAGATACGAAGTATTTT. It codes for CASIPGQVGDTKYF.

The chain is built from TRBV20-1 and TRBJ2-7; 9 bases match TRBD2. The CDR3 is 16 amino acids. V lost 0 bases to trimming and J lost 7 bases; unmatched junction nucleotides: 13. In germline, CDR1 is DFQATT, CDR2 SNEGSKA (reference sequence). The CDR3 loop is CSAREPDVREGYEQYF. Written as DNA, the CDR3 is TGCAGTGCTAGAGAACCCGATGTGCGGGAGGGCTATGAGCAGTACTTC.

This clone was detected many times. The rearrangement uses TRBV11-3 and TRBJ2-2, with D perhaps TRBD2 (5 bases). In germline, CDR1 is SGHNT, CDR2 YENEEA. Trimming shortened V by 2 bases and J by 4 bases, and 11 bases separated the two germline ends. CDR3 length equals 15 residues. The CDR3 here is CASSLQTGSTGELFF. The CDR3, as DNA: TGTGCCAGCAGCTTACAGACGGGATCCACCGGGGAGCTGTTTTTT.

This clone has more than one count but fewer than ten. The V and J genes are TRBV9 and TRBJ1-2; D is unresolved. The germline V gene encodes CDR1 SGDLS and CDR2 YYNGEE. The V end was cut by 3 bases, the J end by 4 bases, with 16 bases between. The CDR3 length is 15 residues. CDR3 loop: CASSDRGDVPYGYTF. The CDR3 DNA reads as TGTGCCAGCAGCGACAGAGGAGACGTACCCTATGGCTACACCTTC. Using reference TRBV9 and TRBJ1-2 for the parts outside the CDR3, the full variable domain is DSGVTQTPKHLITATGQRVTLRCSPRSGDLSVYWYQQSLDQGLQFLIQYYNGEERAKGNILERFSAQQFPDLHSELNLSSLELGDSALYFCASSDRGDVPYGYTFGSGTRLTVV.

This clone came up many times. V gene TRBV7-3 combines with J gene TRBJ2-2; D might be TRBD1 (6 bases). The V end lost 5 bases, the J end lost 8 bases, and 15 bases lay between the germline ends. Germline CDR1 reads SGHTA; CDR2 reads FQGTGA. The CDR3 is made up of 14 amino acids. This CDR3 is CASSIQVGGGELFF. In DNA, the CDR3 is TGTGCCAGCAGCATCCAAGTAGGGGGAGGGGAGCTGTTTTTT.

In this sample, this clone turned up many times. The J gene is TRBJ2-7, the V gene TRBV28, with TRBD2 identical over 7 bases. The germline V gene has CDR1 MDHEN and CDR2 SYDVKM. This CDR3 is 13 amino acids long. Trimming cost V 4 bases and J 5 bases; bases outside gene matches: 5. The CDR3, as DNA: TGTGCCAGCAGTTCTGGCGGGAGAAACGAGCAGTACTTC. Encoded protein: CASSSGGRNEQYF.

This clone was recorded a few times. Written as DNA, the CDR3 is TGTGCCAGCAGTGAGGTGGGACTATCGATGCCAGATACGCAGTATTTT. This translates into CASSEVGLSMPDTQYF. This rearrangement joins TRBV6-4 to TRBJ2-3; 7 nucleotides agree with TRBD2. Germline V lookup: CDR1 MRHNA, CDR2 SNTAGT. The CDR3 sequence is 16 residues long. The V gene end was trimmed by 3 bases and the J gene end by 4 bases; junction bases not matched to a gene: 10.